This T cell receptor beta chain stems from a study of cytomegalovirus exposure and HLA in healthy donors. Study conclusions and caveats: Within a later analysis, the majority of CMV-associated TCR beta chains appeared HLA-restricted. One later analysis reportedly identified an Asian-associated ancestry cluster that showed fewer N-insertions than the approximately 710-donor mean.

Germline V gives CDR1 SNHLY, CDR2 FYNNEI. Trimming at V came to 2 bases and at J to 4 bases, leaving 1 base not matched to a gene. This CDR3 is built from 14 residues. A multiplex PCR was run with 60 Vbeta primers and 13 Jbeta primers. Repertoires were generated with immunoSEQ multiplex PCR, while TCRdb's copy carries only in-frame clones and drops some. The profile shows 150,000 to 200,000 clones, just under 80% of them singletons. Comments on this clone: Its antigen remains unknown.

The rearrangement links TRBV2 to TRBJ1-3; 8 positions agree with TRBD1. The receptor was isolated from a man between 18 and 29 years old in good health and CMV-seropositive. Specimen: PBMCs. The CDR3 region is CASSEQGAGNTIYF. As DNA, the CDR3 is TGTGCCAGCAGTGAACAGGGGGCGGGAAACACCATATATTTT.